This T cell receptor beta chain is from a study of Graves' ophthalmopathy and Graves' hyperthyroidism. Study-wide findings and caveats: Built on 13 signatures, a model told ophthalmopathy apart from stable hyperthyroidism with approximately 85% sensitivity and under 83% specificity.

Amplification of the TCR beta CDR3 regions used RNA transcripts (as template). RT-PCR in the first round used HTBI primers; a second-round multiplex PCR followed. TCRdb analysed the multiplex PCR reads with MiXCR anew, one entry per CDR3 protein. The repertoire holds some 47,000 distinct CDR3 sequences, with roughly 52% as singletons. Uncontrolled infections, other autoimmune diseases, pregnancy or lactation barred patients from enrollment. Concerning this clonotype: Its antigen is still unknown.

CDR1 is SNHLY and CDR2 is FYNNEI in the germline V gene. Deletions cut 9 bases from V and 4 bases from J, with 13 bases between. This CDR3 is 13 amino acids long. The chain carries TRBV2 and TRBJ2-1; D is undetermined. Material for sequencing was peripheral blood. The clonotype originates from an adult man with Graves' ophthalmopathy. CDR3 in amino acids: CARSYDNYNEQFF. The CDR3 nucleotides read TGTGCCAGGTCGTACGACAATTACAATGAGCAGTTCTTC.